This T cell receptor (beta chain) originates from a study of shared clonotypes between healthy human individuals. Overall study results and limits: Non-shared clonotypes displayed generation probabilities falling below those of clonotypes present in all four donors.

The germline V gene has CDR1 MNHEY and CDR2 SVGAGI. This CDR3 has 13 residues. V gave up 6 bases and J gave up 6 bases, with 11 bases separating them. On this clone itself: Its antigen remains unidentified.

This table comes from immunoSEQ multiplex PCR, and its TCRdb copy is limited to in-frame clones, with some not included. The table records 2,500,000 or so clones, around 90% of them present only once. The sample taken for sequencing was naive CD4+ T cells sorted from blood. Sample subset: CD45RA+ positively selected. The V and J genes are TRBV6-5 and TRBJ2-2; unclear D gene. The receptor's source is a man in his late teens or twenties in good health. CDR3 region: CASRPTVAGELFF. Written as DNA, the CDR3 is TGTGCCAGCAGACCCACAGTGGCCGGGGAGCTGTTTTTT.